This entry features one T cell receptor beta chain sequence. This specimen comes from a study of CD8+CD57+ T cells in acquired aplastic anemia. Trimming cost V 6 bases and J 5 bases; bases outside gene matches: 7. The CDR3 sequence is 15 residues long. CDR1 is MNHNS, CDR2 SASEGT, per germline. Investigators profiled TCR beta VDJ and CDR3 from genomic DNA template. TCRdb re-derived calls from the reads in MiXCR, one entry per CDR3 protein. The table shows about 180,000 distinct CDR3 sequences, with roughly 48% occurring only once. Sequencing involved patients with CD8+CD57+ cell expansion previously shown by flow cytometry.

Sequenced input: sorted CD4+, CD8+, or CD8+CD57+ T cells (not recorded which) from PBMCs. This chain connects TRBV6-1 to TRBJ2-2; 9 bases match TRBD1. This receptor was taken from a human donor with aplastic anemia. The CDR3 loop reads CASRRGQGETGELFF. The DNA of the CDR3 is TGTGCCAGCAGACGGGGACAGGGAGAAACCGGGGAGCTGTTTTTT.